This TCR beta chain was observed in a study of T cells in Graves' hyperthyroidism and ophthalmopathy. Germline CDR1 reads DFQATT; CDR2 reads SNEGSKA (reference sequence). V was cut by 8 bases and J by 5 bases, with 23 bases left in between. The CDR3 length is 15 residues. RNA transcripts were the template for amplifying TCR beta CDR3 regions. The TCR CDR3 first-round RT-PCR relied on the HTBI primer set. TCRdb re-derived calls from the multiplex PCR reads in MiXCR, one entry per CDR3 protein. The table has about 560,000 distinct CDR3 sequences, approximately 15% seen once. This clonotype was detected only a few times.

The receptor was derived from a woman aged 18-29 years with Graves' hyperthyroidism. The chain combines TRBV20-1 with TRBJ2-3, with D tentatively TRBD1 (5 bases). The sequenced sample consisted of blood. The CDR3 spells CSPAQQGGQGDTQYF. CDR3 in DNA: TGCAGTCCAGCGCAGCAGGGTGGGCAAGGAGATACGCAGTATTTT.